This entry lists 15 T cell receptor beta chains sequenced from one sample in a study of CD8+ T cells in alopecia areata. Cells that came from pooled cutaneous lymph nodes were sorted using CD4, CD8alpha, NKG2D, NKG2ACE and other markers. Sequencing relied on a cDNA template that was reverse transcribed from extracted RNA. Profiling relied on immunoSEQ multiplex PCR, and the TCRdb table lists in-frame clones only, not all of them. The specimen has more than 250,000 clones, none found just once. Input material: CD4+ T cells sorted from a lymph node. The source of these receptors is a C3H/HeJ mouse with alopecia areata. Strain haplotype (MHC): H2-k.

This clone was counted a few times. All gene names here are mouse names. The CDR3 goes on 4 residues after the read ends, and that part is filled in from the germline J gene. The J gene is TRBJ2-3, the V gene TRBV13-2, with 10 bases identical to TRBD2. Looked up from germline, CDR1 is NNHNN and CDR2 is SYGAGS (reference sequence). V lost 2 bases, J lost 3 bases, and 9 bases stayed unmatched. The CDR3 extends over 17 amino acids. The sequenced part of the CDR3 DNA is TGTGCCAGCGGTGAGGGCTGGGGGGGCGCTGGAGCAGAA. It yields the protein CASGEGWGGAGAE. The complete CDR3 reads CASGEGWGGAGAETLYF.

A note on this clone: This may come from a read error, since a much larger clone is one base off. All gene names here are mouse names. The CDR3 reads CASGDKYNSPLYF. The DNA read from the CDR3 is TGTGCCAGCGGGGACAAATATAATTCGCCC. The chain links TRBV19 to TRBJ1-6; TRBD1 is a possible D gene (6 bases). Read coverage stops 3 residues before the CDR3 terminus; the germline J gene supplies the remainder. TRBJ1-6 is an ORF for which the function is uncertain. CDR1 and CDR2 (germline): FNHDT, SITEND (reference sequence). The CDR3 totals 13 residues. The V and J ends lost 7 bases and 4 bases respectively, with 9 bases between them.

Regarding this clone: The gene names here belong to mouse. The CDR3 end lies 4 residues beyond the end of the read and is filled in from the germline J gene. The same CDR3 arises from other DNA sequences in this sample as well. The V and J genes are TRBV31 and TRBJ2-2, with a weak D call TRBD2 (7 bases). The CDR3 has 15 amino acids. Germline CDR1 GKSSPN, CDR2 SITVG. Trimming took off 0 bases at V and 4 bases at J, with 12 bases between the two ends. The CDR3 DNA, read in part, is TGTGCCTGGAGTCTCGGGGGGCGAGGCACCGGG. It translates to CAWSLGGRGTG. The entire CDR3 is CAWSLGGRGTGQLYF.

Remarks on this clone: Genes and germline come from the mouse. The sequenced fragment ends 4 residues before the CDR3 boundary, so the rest is inferred from the germline J gene. This chain uses TRBV13-1 with TRBJ2-4; a possible D gene is TRBD1 (5 bases). Germline CDR1 and CDR2: NSHNY and SYGAGN. The CDR3 has 11 amino acids. The CDR3 DNA, read in part, is TGTGCCAGCAAGAGGGGAAAC. Protein product: CASKRGN. The CDR3 in full is CASKRGNTLYF.

This clone was observed a handful of times. Mouse gene names and germline throughout. The read terminates 4 residues before the CDR3 end, so the remaining end is supplied by the germline J gene. The chain links TRBV13-1 to TRBJ2-3; D is possibly TRBD1 (7 bases). This CDR3 is built from 16 residues. V was pared by 2 bases and J by 1 base, with 14 bases between. Germline-derived CDR1 and CDR2 are NSHNY and SYGAGN. Partial CDR3 DNA: TGTGCCAGCAGTGAAAGGGAGGGGGCCGGTGCAGAA. Protein sequence: CASSEREGAGAE. The full-length CDR3 reads as CASSEREGAGAETLYF.

This clone turned up a few times. Any gene name here is a mouse gene name. CDR3 DNA (partial): TGTGCCAGCAGCCAGGGGAGGAATGGAGAC. Translated, it gives CASSQGRNGD. The full CDR3 protein reads CASSQGRNGDTQYF. This chain links TRBV19 with TRBJ2-5, with a tentative D call TRBD1 (6 bases). From the germline J gene comes the end of the CDR3, since the read stops 4 residues before it. CDR3 length: 14 amino acids. CDR1 is FNHDT and CDR2 is SITEND in the germline V gene (reference sequence).

This clone was seen a handful of times. Gene names refer to mouse genes. The CDR3 end is not reached by the read, which stops 3 residues before it; the germline J gene fills it in. The rearrangement links TRBV5 to TRBJ1-6; the match to TRBD1 covers 10 bases. TRBJ1-6 is an ORF for which the function is uncertain. V was clipped by 2 bases and J by 3 bases; unmatched bases: 1. Looked up from germline, CDR1 is LGHNA and CDR2 is YNLKQL (reference sequence). This CDR3 has 16 residues. CDR3 in amino acids: CASSQWTGGYNSPLYF. The DNA read from the CDR3 is TGTGCCAGCAGCCAATGGACAGGGGGCTATAATTCGCCC.

In the case of this clone: The gene symbols are mouse symbols. The read finishes 4 residues shy of the CDR3 end, and the germline J gene is used to complete it. This chain connects TRBV31 to TRBJ1-2, with D perhaps TRBD1 (6 bases). V lost 0 bases and J 4 bases, leaving 9 bases between the germline ends. Germline V lookup: CDR1 GKSSPN, CDR2 SITVG. The CDR3 covers 13 residues. This CDR3 is CAWSLPRGSDYTF. CDR3 DNA (partial): TGTGCCTGGAGTCTACCCAGGGGCTCC.

Remarks on this clone: Mouse germline and gene names are used. The read gets to within 4 residues of the CDR3 end, and the germline J gene fills in the rest. This sample also contains other DNA sequences that code for the same CDR3. The chain carries TRBV19 and TRBJ2-7; D remains unclear. Deletions cut 2 bases from V and 3 bases from J, with 6 bases between. Per germline, CDR1 FNHDT and CDR2 SITEND (reference sequence). The CDR3 spans 12 residues. This CDR3 is CASSIPSYEQYF. CDR3 bases read: TGTGCCAGCAGTATCCCCAGCTAT.

This clone was detected many times. Mouse germline and gene names are used. The read is 4 residues too short to cover the CDR3 end, so that end is filled in from the germline J gene. The identical CDR3 is also encoded by other nucleotide sequences in the sample. The chain has TRBV5 and TRBJ2-1, with D maybe TRBD2 (6 bases). CDR3 length equals 14 residues. V lost 1 base and J lost 2, with 6 bases in between. CDR1 is LGHNA, CDR2 YNLKQL, per germline (reference sequence). The DNA read from the CDR3 is TGTGCCAGCAGCCAAGGGACTGACTATGCT. Protein: CASSQGTDYA. The entire CDR3 sequence reads CASSQGTDYAEQFF.

This clone was seen a few times. The genes and germline here are from mouse. Read coverage stops 4 residues before the CDR3 terminus; the germline J gene supplies the remainder. The chain couples TRBV3 to TRBJ2-5; D may be TRBD1 (5 bases). The CDR3 extends over 17 amino acids. V dropped 0 bases and J dropped 0 bases, with 13 bases sitting between them. Per germline, CDR1 SNHLY and CDR2 FYNGKV (reference sequence). CDR3 amino acids: CASSLAHPGPNQDTQYF. Partial CDR3 DNA: TGTGCCAGCAGCTTAGCGCATCCAGGGCCTAACCAAGAC.

The sample holds a few counts of this clone. These gene names are mouse names. With the read ending 4 residues before the CDR3 end, the germline J gene is used to fill in that end. This rearrangement joins TRBV13-3 to TRBJ2-5, with D possibly TRBD2 on 6 matching bases. The CDR3 runs to 14 residues. Trimming stripped 3 bases from V and 1 base from J, with 9 bases between. CDR1 is NNHDY and CDR2 is SYVADS in the germline V gene. CDR3 amino acids: CASSGWGYQDTQYF. Incomplete CDR3 DNA: TGTGCCAGCAGTGGCTGGGGCTACCAAGAC.

A remark on this clone: Germline and genes: mouse. This specimen includes other DNA sequences encoding the same CDR3. This chain's CDR3 is CTCSADGSPLYF. The sequenced part of the CDR3 DNA is TGCACCTGCAGTGCAGATGGGTCTCCC. The rearrangement links TRBV1 to TRBJ1-6; D is unclear. The CDR3 is cut off 3 residues early in the read; its end comes from the germline J gene. TRBJ1-6 is noted as an ORF with a role that remains uncertain. This CDR3 comprises 12 residues. The germline CDR1 and CDR2 sequences are NSQYPW and LRSPGD (reference sequence).

As for this clone: Gene names follow the mouse nomenclature. The read ends 4 residues early relative to the CDR3; the germline J gene fills the gap. The J gene is TRBJ2-1, the V gene TRBV13-3; perhaps TRBD1 as D (5 bases). With 7 bases removed from V and 0 bases from J, the gap between germline ends came to 8 bases. The CDR3 runs 13 residues. Germline CDR1 is NNHDY and CDR2 is SYVADS. The CDR3 DNA, read in part, is TGTGCCAGCGGGCAGGGTAACTATGCT. It yields the protein CASGQGNYA. The entire CDR3 protein is CASGQGNYAEQFF.

In its sample, this clone was seen a few times. Gene labels here are mouse ones. The read terminates 4 residues ahead of where the CDR3 ends, so the germline J gene completes it. Within the sample, other DNA sequences also encode this same CDR3. The chain combines TRBV1 with TRBJ1-1, with unresolved D. This CDR3 is built from 14 residues. Germline V gene data show CDR1 as NSQYPW and CDR2 as LRSPGD (reference sequence). V dropped 0 bases and J dropped 2 bases, with 7 bases sitting between them. The CDR3 bases that were read are TGCACCTGCAGTGCAGATCCAGTCAACACA. This codes for CTCSADPVNT. The full CDR3 is CTCSADPVNTEVFF.